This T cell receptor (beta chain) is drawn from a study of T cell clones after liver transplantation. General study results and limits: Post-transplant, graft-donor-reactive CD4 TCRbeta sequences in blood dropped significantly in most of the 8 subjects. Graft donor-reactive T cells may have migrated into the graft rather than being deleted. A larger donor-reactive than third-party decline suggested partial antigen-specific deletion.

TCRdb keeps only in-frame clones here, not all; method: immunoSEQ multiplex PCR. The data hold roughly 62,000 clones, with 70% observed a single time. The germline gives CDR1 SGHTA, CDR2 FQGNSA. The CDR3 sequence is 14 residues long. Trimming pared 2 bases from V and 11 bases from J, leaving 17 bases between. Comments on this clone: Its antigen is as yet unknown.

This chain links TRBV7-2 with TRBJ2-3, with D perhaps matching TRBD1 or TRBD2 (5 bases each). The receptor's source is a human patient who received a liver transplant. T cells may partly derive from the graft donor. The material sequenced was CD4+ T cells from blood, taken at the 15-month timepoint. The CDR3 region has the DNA TGTGCCAGCAGCTTAATGAGGGACGTACCACTGCAGTATTTT. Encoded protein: CASSLMRDVPLQYF.